The source of this T cell receptor beta chain is a study of lymphopenia after photon versus proton radiotherapy. Study outcomes and limitations: Better survival with proton therapy was suggested as possible, not demonstrated. After the lymphocyte nadir, photon-treated repertoires showed oligoclonal expansion, especially of CD8+ Temra cells. Proton therapy kept repertoires fairly stable, unlike photons, which gained effector/memory cells.

Germline V CDR1 and CDR2: SGHDT, YYEEEE. The CDR3 extends over 14 amino acids. V was clipped by 3 bases and J by 1 base, with 10 bases between them. As regards this clone: Its antigen remains unidentified.

Clones were read by immunoSEQ multiplex PCR, and TCRdb kept only the in-frame ones, dropping some. Of around 64,000 clones listed, approximately 90% are singletons. Source: peripheral blood, taken from a patient treated with proton-based radiotherapy. This chain uses TRBV5-6 with TRBJ1-1; TRBD1 is a possible D gene (5 bases). The receptor's source is a man at least 80 years old with esophageal cancer. As DNA, the CDR3 is TGTGCCAGCAGCTCAAGTGGGGGGAACACTGAAGCTTTCTTT. Amino acid sequence: CASSSSGGNTEAFF.